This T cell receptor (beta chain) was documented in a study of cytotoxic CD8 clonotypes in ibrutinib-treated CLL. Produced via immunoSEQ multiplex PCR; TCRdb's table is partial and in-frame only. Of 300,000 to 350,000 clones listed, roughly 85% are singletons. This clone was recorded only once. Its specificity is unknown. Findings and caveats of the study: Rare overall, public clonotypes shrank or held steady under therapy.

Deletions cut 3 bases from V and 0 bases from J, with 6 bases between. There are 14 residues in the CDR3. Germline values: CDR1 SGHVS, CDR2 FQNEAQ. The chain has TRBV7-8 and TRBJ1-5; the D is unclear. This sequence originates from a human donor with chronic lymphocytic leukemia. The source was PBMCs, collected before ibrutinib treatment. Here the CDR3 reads CASSFSFSNQPQHF. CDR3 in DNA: TGTGCCAGCAGCTTCTCGTTTAGCAATCAGCCCCAGCATTTT. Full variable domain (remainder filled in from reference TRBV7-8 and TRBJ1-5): GAGVSQSPRYKVAKRGQDVALRCDPISGHVSLFWYQQALGQGPEFLTYFQNEAQLDKSGLPSDRFFAERPEGSVSTLKIQRTQQEDSAVYLCASSFSFSNQPQHFGDGTRLSIL.